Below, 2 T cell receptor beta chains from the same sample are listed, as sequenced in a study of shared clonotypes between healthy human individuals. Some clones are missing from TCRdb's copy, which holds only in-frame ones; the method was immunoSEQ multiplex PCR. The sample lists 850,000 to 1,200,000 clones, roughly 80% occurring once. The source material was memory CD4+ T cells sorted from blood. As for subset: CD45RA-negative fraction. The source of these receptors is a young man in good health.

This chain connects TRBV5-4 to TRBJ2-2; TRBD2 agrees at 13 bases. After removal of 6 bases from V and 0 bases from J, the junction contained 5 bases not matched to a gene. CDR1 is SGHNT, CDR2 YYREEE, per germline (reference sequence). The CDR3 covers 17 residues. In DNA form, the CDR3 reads TGTGCCAGCACCCTGACTAGCGGGGGGCCGAACACCGGGGAGCTGTTTTTT. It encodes CASTLTSGGPNTGELFF.

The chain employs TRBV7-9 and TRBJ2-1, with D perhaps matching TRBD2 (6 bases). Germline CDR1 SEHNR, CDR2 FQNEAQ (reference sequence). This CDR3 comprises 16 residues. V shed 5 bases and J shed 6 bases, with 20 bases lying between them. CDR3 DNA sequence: TGTGCCAGCAGCCTGCTCTACCGGGAGAACTCCAATGAGCAGTTCTTC. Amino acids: CASSLLYRENSNEQFF.